This T cell receptor (beta chain) was found in a study of T-cell reconstitution after alpha-beta-depleted transplantation in children. Unique molecular identifiers tagged the TCRbeta library. TCRdb reprocessed the PCR reads via MiXCR and lists one record per CDR3 protein. The sample yields about 500,000 distinct CDR3 sequences, approximately 10% seen once. Only a few counts were recorded for this clonotype. Its cognate antigen is unknown. Study-level findings and limits: Expanded graft clones numbering several hundred reportedly gave rise to alpha-beta T cells about two months after transplant. Surviving recipient T cells and intrathymic progenitors accounted for some patients' high TCRbeta diversity at day 60. T-cell numbers and diversity one year post-transplant derived largely from freshly generated T cells.

Trimming took 6 bases from V and 3 from J; bases not matched to a gene: 21. The CDR3 is 18 residues long. CDR1 and CDR2 from the germline V gene are DFQATT and SNEGSKA (reference sequence). The receptor's source is a female patient aged 2-10 years who had a stem cell transplant for aplastic anemia, so the T cells may come from the graft donor. The sequencing here drew on PBMCs, mostly from graft donor cells, taken 180 days after TCRalphabeta/CD19-depleted stem cell transplant. The chain has TRBV20-1 and TRBJ2-7, with 9 bases matching TRBD2. The CDR3 spells CSAGGTGALAGGGYEQYF. In nucleotides, the CDR3 is TGCAGTGCCGGGGGCACAGGGGCCCTTGCGGGAGGGGGCTACGAGCAGTACTTC.